A single sample gave rise to the 8 T cell receptor beta chains below, sequenced in a study of brain T cells in children with intractable seizures. The time point was: blood from clinic visit 5 months post-surgery; TSC patient then seizure free. Sequencing was performed with immunoSEQ multiplex PCR; in TCRdb, only in-frame clones are kept and a portion is missing. The sample contains about 340,000 clones, 85% to 95% of which appear only once. This specimen consisted of peripheral blood, obtained 4 to 5 months after surgery. These receptors all stem from a boy in the first two years of life with tuberous sclerosis and intractable seizures.

The rearrangement joins TRBV12-3 or TRBV12-4 to TRBJ2-4; D gene unclear. CDR3 length equals 12 residues. Trimming cost V 6 bases and J 14 bases, with 17 bases left between them. CDR3 region: CASRLPGGHKYF. The CDR3 nucleotides read TGTGCCAGCAGACTCCCGGGTGGGCATAAGTACTTC.

The V gene is TRBV10-1, the J gene TRBJ2-7; D is possibly TRBD2 (6 bases). Trimming cost V 3 bases and J 3 bases, with 12 bases left between them. The CDR3 totals 14 residues. Germline-derived CDR1 and CDR2 are WNHNN and SYGVQD (reference sequence). CDR3 in amino acids: CASSESGLDYEQYF. The CDR3 coding sequence is TGCGCCAGCAGTGAATCGGGACTCGACTACGAGCAGTACTTC.

The V gene is TRBV3-1 (or the pseudogene TRBV3-2), the J gene TRBJ2-2, with 9 bases that match TRBD1. The CDR3 is made up of 19 amino acids. The germline gives CDR1 LGHDT, CDR2 YNNKEL (reference sequence). The J segment lost 2 bases and the V segment lost 2 bases, leaving 12 bases of the junction unmatched. CDR3 coding DNA: TGTGCCAGCAGCCAATATCGTGGGGGGACAGGGTTTAACACCGGGGAGCTGTTTTTT. Translation: CASSQYRGGTGFNTGELFF.

The chain couples TRBV7-8 to TRBJ2-6, with D possibly called TRBD1 or TRBD2 (5 bases each). Germline V gene data show CDR1 as SGHVS and CDR2 as FQNEAQ. V was clipped by 10 bases and J by 1 base, with 11 bases between them. This CDR3 has 14 residues. The CDR3 loop is CAIYWGSGANVLTF. CDR3 sequence (DNA): TGTGCCATTTACTGGGGGTCTGGGGCCAACGTCCTGACTTTC.

The chain recombines TRBV6-5 with TRBJ2-1; 7 bases agree with TRBD1. V was pared by 4 bases and J by 5 bases, with 2 bases of the junction left unmatched. Germline-derived CDR1 and CDR2 are MNHEY and SVGAGI. This CDR3 is built from 13 residues. This CDR3 reads CASSFTGDNEQFF. CDR3 sequence (DNA): TGTGCCAGCAGTTTTACAGGGGACAATGAGCAGTTCTTC.

The chain uses TRBV14 and TRBJ2-1, with 10 positions matching TRBD2. Germline V gene lookup returns CDR1 SGHDN and CDR2 FVKESK. The CDR3 loop spans 15 amino acids. V lost 3 bases to trimming and J lost 2 bases; unmatched junction nucleotides: 1. DNA for the CDR3: TGTGCCAGCAGCCACCTAGCGGGGGCCTACAATGAGCAGTTCTTC. Protein sequence: CASSHLAGAYNEQFF.

V usage is TRBV27 and J usage is TRBJ1-6; D not resolved. The germline gives CDR1 MNHEY, CDR2 SMNVEV (reference sequence). The germline V and J ends were trimmed by 6 bases and 6 bases, with 9 bases remaining between them. The length of the CDR3 is 13 residues. CDR3 coding DNA: TGTGCCAGCAGCTTCACCCCTAATTCACCCCTCCACTTT. Protein sequence: CASSFTPNSPLHF.

The chain couples TRBV13 to TRBJ1-1, with TRBD1 matching 10 bases. Unmatched junction bases numbered 15, after V lost 5 bases and J lost 6 bases. This CDR3 has 17 amino acids. Germline V gene sequence: CDR1 PRHDT, CDR2 FYEKMQ (reference sequence). CDR3 region: CASSPLDRGGVISEAFF. CDR3 DNA: TGTGCCAGCAGCCCTTTGGACAGGGGGGGAGTGATTTCTGAAGCTTTCTTT.